Sequencing of this T cell receptor (beta chain) was carried out in a study of glioma-infiltrating T cells after dendritic cell vaccination. For the study at large: Dendritic cell vaccination trial patients had either newly diagnosed or recurrent glioblastoma. Patients received autologous tumor lysate-pulsed dendritic cell vaccination between about 2003 and 2013.

Profiling relied on immunoSEQ multiplex PCR, and the TCRdb table lists in-frame clones only, not all of them. The table includes 80,000 to 100,000 clones, about 80% detected once. With 1 base removed from V and 2 bases from J, the gap between germline ends came to 14 bases. CDR1 and CDR2 from the germline V gene are KGHSH and LQKENI. The CDR3 spans 16 residues. The clonotype originates from a human donor with glioblastoma. This chain connects TRBV18 to TRBJ2-5; no reliable D call. This specimen consisted of blood, obtained before dendritic cell vaccination. CDR3: CASSPLYSKIQETQYF. As DNA, the CDR3 is TGTGCCAGCTCACCACTGTACAGCAAAATTCAAGAGACCCAGTACTTC.